This TCR beta chain was sequenced in a study of blood T cell repertoires in COVID-19 (dated by TCRdb to 2019 to 2021). In terms of the full investigation: Samples covering the acute and convalescent phases of COVID-19 were provided by collaborators in the United States, Italy and Spain. The prospective study material was composed of cDNA or gDNA derived from T cells, B-cell-depleted T cells, or PBMCs. Subjects who had been exposed to COVID-19, were actively infected with it, or had recovered from it provided the deeply sampled blood TCRbeta repertoires that made up the dataset. A freely available public database, intended as a resource for researchers studying the immune response to SARS-CoV-2, is where the repertoires were released. Samples came from the ongoing ImmuneRACE study (first 160 participants) plus 1,254 subjects from 6 global collaborators. Nearly every sample came with metadata listing a de-identified subject ID, COVID-19 status, age in years and sex. HLA class I and class II types, where available, came from metadata supplied by the sample provider rather than from assay-based typing.

Concerning this clone: Its antigen target is currently unknown. No much larger clone exists at a distance of one base, and base qualities are not known.

Taken from cysteine to phenylalanine, the CDR3 has 14 residues. Kept here is only the CDR3 DNA, which spans 42 bases and is read in frame from base 1. V and J are trimmed by 3 bases and 5 bases, and the gene matches miss 4 bases of the junction. Via the germline V gene, CDR1 is MNHEY and CDR2 SVGEGT. Whole blood was collected in K2EDTA tubes by collaborating institutions according to the institutions' own protocols. Collaborator samples were shipped for TCRbeta analysis as frozen whole blood, isolated PBMCs, or DNA extracted from either sample type. TCRbeta CDR3 regions were amplified from genomic DNA using the immunoSEQ Assay, a bias-controlled multiplex PCR. Per the authors' processing: Within the assay, amplification of reference gene primers was used to estimate how many nucleated cells each sample contained. Sequence reads were collapsed and filtered to measure the absolute abundance of every unique TCRbeta CDR3 rearrangement. For each sample, productive Simpson clonality was calculated as the square root of Simpson's diversity index over productive rearrangements. TCRdb holds this immuneACCESS table with in-frame rearrangements only. Some clones are missing; in checked studies, unresolved V genes explain under half, and the rest has no known cause. The DNA was the basis for D and trimming; V, J and clone size are from that table. The sample data list some 70,000 clones, and around 83% of these were observed just once. 40% to 45% of the sample comes from the top ten.

The investigation overall reported the following: The quantity of clinical and demographic metadata differed by source and by participant and was supplied without curation.

The chain is assembled from TRBV6-2 or TRBV6-3 and TRBJ1-1, with 9 bases matching TRBD1. The sample comprised peripheral blood. The TCR originated in a man aged 80 or over with acute or convalescent COVID-19. The encoded CDR3 is CASSYGQGQTEAFF. DNA sequence: TGTGCCAGCAGTTATGGACAGGGGCAAACTGAAGCTTTCTTT.